This passage covers 29 T cell receptor beta chains from one sample sequenced in a study of early T cells in non-severe SARS-CoV-2 infection. TCRdb reprocessed the 5' RACE reads via MiXCR and lists one record per CDR3 protein. The sample carries about 94,000 distinct CDR3 sequences, under 15% recorded once. Sequenced input: whole blood. The receptor source for this set is an adult who was a healthcare worker with PCR-confirmed SARS-CoV-2 infection or an uninfected control (not recorded which).

The V call is TRBV15, the J call TRBJ2-4, with D possibly being TRBD2 (6 bases). The CDR3 has 13 amino acids. Germline-derived CDR1 and CDR2 are LNHNV and YYDKDF (reference sequence). V lost 0 bases to trimming and J lost 9 bases, with 9 bases between them. Here the CDR3 DNA reads TGTGCCACCAGCAGAGATCACGGGGGCATTCAGTACTTC. Protein: CATSRDHGGIQYF.

This clonotype was counted between two and nine times. This chain links TRBV28 with TRBJ2-7, with TRBD2 matching 11 bases. Germline V lookup: CDR1 MDHEN, CDR2 SYDVKM. The CDR3 consists of 15 residues. V lost 4 bases and J lost 2; bases outside the gene matches: 4. This CDR3 is CASSSLAGGTYEQYF. The DNA of the CDR3 is TGTGCCAGCAGTTCGCTAGCGGGGGGTACCTACGAGCAGTACTTC.

This clonotype was counted between two and nine times. This rearrangement joins TRBV29-1 to TRBJ2-7; D is ambiguous. The CDR3 spans 11 residues. Trimming cost V 4 bases and J 4 bases, with 8 bases left between them. Germline V gives CDR1 SQVTM, CDR2 ANQGSEA. CDR3 region: CSVVRDYEQYF. DNA for the CDR3: TGCAGCGTTGTAAGGGATTACGAGCAGTACTTC.

A word on this clonotype: This may be a read error, as it is one base from a much larger clone. V is TRBV12-3 or TRBV12-4 and J is TRBJ2-3, with a tentative D call TRBD2 (6 bases). The CDR3 contains 15 residues. The CDR3 DNA reads as TGTGCCAGCAGTTTTTATCGTAGCGGCCCAGATACGGAGTATTTT. Amino acid sequence: CASSFYRSGPDTEYF.

Ten or more counts support this clonotype. Written as DNA, the CDR3 is TGTGCCAGCAGCTTACGACCTCTCCTTGGGGAGACCCAGTACTTC. This gives the protein CASSLRPLLGETQYF. The chain couples TRBV11-2 to TRBJ2-5, with D unclear. Germline CDR1 reads SGHAT; CDR2 reads FQNNGV. There are 15 residues in the CDR3. V was pared by 2 bases and J by 5 bases, with 15 bases between.

Comments on this clonotype: The junction and the germline gene differ at one end; a read error may be behind it. The chain is built from TRBV2 and TRBJ2-5, with no clear D. CDR1 is SNHLY, CDR2 FYNNEI, per germline. The CDR3 runs to 12 residues. CDR3 bases: TGTGCCAGCCGGGTCCTCGCTGGTAATCCGGACTTC. It codes for CASRVLAGNPDF.

This clonotype was observed a few times. The rearrangement joins TRBV27 to TRBJ2-6, with D possibly TRBD2 on 7 matching bases. Germline V gene sequence: CDR1 MNHEY, CDR2 SMNVEV (reference sequence). This CDR3 comprises 17 residues. Trimming shortened V by 4 bases and J by 7 bases, and 20 bases separated the two germline ends. In DNA form, the CDR3 reads TGTGCCAGCAGTTCGGGGGGACATTTCTCAGGAGCCAACGTCCTGACTTTC. It codes for CASSSGGHFSGANVLTF. The full variable domain, in which reference TRBV27 and TRBJ2-6 provide the parts outside the CDR3, is EAQVTQNPRYLITVTGKKLTVTCSQNMNHEYMSWYRQDPGLGLRQIYYSMNVEVTDKGDVPEGYKVSRKEKRNFPLILESPSPNQTSLYFCASSSGGHFSGANVLTFGAGSRLTVL.

The table lists this clonotype with a few counts. The genes are TRBV5-1 and TRBJ1-3; D remains ambiguous. The CDR3 runs to 13 residues. Looked up from germline, CDR1 is SGHRS and CDR2 is YFSETQ. The V end was cut by 4 bases, the J end by 4 bases, with 9 bases between. This CDR3 is CASSRLTGNTIYF. The CDR3 DNA sequence: TGCGCCAGCAGCCGGCTTACGGGAAACACCATATATTTT.

The chain employs TRBV18 and TRBJ2-2; the match to TRBD1 covers 10 bases. Germline values: CDR1 KGHSH, CDR2 LQKENI. The CDR3 has 16 amino acids. V lost 0 bases and J lost 4; bases outside the gene matches: 2. The CDR3 coding sequence is TGTGCCAGCTCACCACCCGGGACAGGGGCCACCGGGGAGCTGTTTTTT. Translation: CASSPPGTGATGELFF.

This clonotype was observed many times. The chain has TRBV20-1 and TRBJ2-2; D gene ambiguous. The CDR3 contains 14 residues. The V gene's germline CDR1 is DFQATT and CDR2 SNEGSKA (reference sequence). Trimming shortened V by 8 bases and J by 4 bases, and 17 bases separated the two germline ends. The CDR3 spells CSTTPNGGTGELFF. DNA of the CDR3: TGCAGTACAACCCCTAACGGCGGCACCGGGGAGCTGTTTTTT.

Only a few counts were recorded for this clonotype. The CDR3 spells CASGPYRGSEAFF. CDR3 coding DNA: TGTGCCAGCGGACCGTACAGGGGGTCTGAAGCTTTCTTT. The genes are TRBV3-1 and TRBJ1-1, with 8 bases lining up with TRBD1. The CDR3 has 13 amino acids. V gave up 8 bases and J gave up 6 bases; unmatched junction bases: 8. Germline V gene sequence: CDR1 LGHDT, CDR2 YNNKEL (reference sequence).

Many counts were recorded for this clonotype. The chain recombines TRBV28 with TRBJ1-6; no firm D call. The germline V gene has CDR1 MDHEN and CDR2 SYDVKM. The CDR3 totals 16 residues. Between the trimmed V and J ends, which lost 0 bases and 9 bases, there was a span of 15 bases. Here the CDR3 DNA reads TGTGCCAGCAGTTTATGGGGAGGAGGCTTGGCTTCACCCCTCCACTTT. Protein product: CASSLWGGGLASPLHF.

This clonotype came up many times. This chain joins TRBV9 and TRBJ2-5, with a tentative D call TRBD2 (6 bases). Trimming took 4 bases from V and 5 from J, leaving 21 bases between them. CDR1 is SGDLS, CDR2 YYNGEE, per germline. The CDR3 contains 16 residues. CDR3 DNA sequence: TGTGCCAGCAGCCCCGGGGAGCTCGGGAGAGGGGAGACCCAGTACTTC. Translation: CASSPGELGRGETQYF. The full variable domain, its missing parts supplied by reference TRBV9 and TRBJ2-5, is DSGVTQTPKHLITATGQRVTLRCSPRSGDLSVYWYQQSLDQGLQFLIQYYNGEERAKGNILERFSAQQFPDLHSELNLSSLELGDSALYFCASSPGELGRGETQYFGPGTRLLVL.

V usage is TRBV13 and J usage is TRBJ1-2, with a tentative D call TRBD1 (6 bases). V was cut by 2 bases and J by 4 bases, with 8 bases left in between. CDR1 PRHDT and CDR2 FYEKMQ come from the germline V gene (reference sequence). The CDR3 consists of 13 residues. CDR3 coding DNA: TGTGCCAGCAGCTTATACAGGGTCTATGGCTACACCTTC. Translated, it gives CASSLYRVYGYTF.

In its sample, this clonotype was seen many times. This chain uses TRBV12-3 or TRBV12-4 with TRBJ1-5; 9 bases map to TRBD1. With V trimmed by 5 bases and J by 1 base, 6 bases remained unmatched. This CDR3 is 16 amino acids long. The CDR3 DNA follows: TGTGCCAGCAGTCGGACAGGGGAGATGAGCAATCAGCCCCAGCATTTT. The encoded protein is CASSRTGEMSNQPQHF.

The chain combines TRBV4-2 with TRBJ2-5; D is perhaps TRBD2 (5 bases). CDR3 size: 12 residues. The germline gives CDR1 LGHNA, CDR2 YNFKEQ. Trimming left V 6 bases short and J 2 bases short, with 7 bases between. Here the CDR3 reads CASRGGQETQYF. In nucleotides, the CDR3 is TGTGCCAGCAGGGGCGGGCAAGAGACCCAGTACTTC.

This clonotype was recorded many times. This chain links TRBV6-6 with TRBJ2-2, with 8 bases lining up with TRBD2. From germline, CDR1 is MNHNY and CDR2 SVGAGI (reference sequence). V dropped 9 bases and J dropped 6; count of bases not matched to a gene: 12. The CDR3 is 15 amino acids. CDR3 sequence: CASGSPSGGSGELFF. Here the CDR3 DNA reads TGTGCCAGTGGCTCACCCAGCGGGGGTTCCGGGGAGCTGTTTTTT.

This clonotype has at least ten counts. This chain links TRBV13 with TRBJ1-6; D unclear. The V end lost 1 base, the J end lost 9 bases, and 19 bases lay between the germline ends. The CDR3 is made up of 17 amino acids. Germline CDR1 and CDR2: PRHDT and FYEKMQ (reference sequence). The CDR3 DNA reads TGTGCCAGCAGCTTAGCTTCCGGGATCCCCCCGGGTTCACCCCTCCACTTT. As protein: CASSLASGIPPGSPLHF.

This clonotype has a count of ten or more. The V gene is TRBV29-1, the J gene TRBJ1-1; TRBD1 might be the D (5 bases). The CDR3 consists of 15 residues. With 6 bases removed from V and 1 base from J, the gap between germline ends came to 18 bases. The germline gives CDR1 SQVTM, CDR2 ANQGSEA. The CDR3 DNA sequence: TGCAGCGTGCCAAAACCGGACAAGACGAACACTGAAGCTTTCTTT. It encodes CSVPKPDKTNTEAFF.

This clonotype was observed a handful of times. The chain is built from TRBV20-1 and TRBJ1-5, with D hard to call. The ends were cut back, 3 bases at V and 6 bases at J, with 9 bases in the middle. The CDR3 covers 12 residues. Germline lookup yields CDR1 DFQATT and CDR2 SNEGSKA (reference sequence). DNA of the CDR3: TGCAGTGCTAGCAGGTGGGGTCAGCCCCAGCATTTT. This translates into CSASRWGQPQHF.

This clonotype was counted at least ten times. CDR3 in DNA: TGCGCCAGCAGCATCCGGCCCGTTCCCGAAGATACGCAGTATTTT. It yields the protein CASSIRPVPEDTQYF. The V call is TRBV5-1, the J call TRBJ2-3; D not certain. Looked up from germline, CDR1 is SGHRS and CDR2 is YFSETQ. Trimming cost V 4 bases and J 5 bases, with 17 bases left between them. The CDR3 is made up of 15 amino acids.

This clonotype has more than one count but fewer than ten. The V and J genes are TRBV24-1 and TRBJ2-1; TRBD2 aligns across 7 bases. The length of the CDR3 is 11 residues. With 7 bases clipped from V and 7 bases from J, the junction kept 0 bases outside the gene matches. Germline V CDR1 and CDR2: KGHDR, SFDVKD. CDR3 protein: CATRAGNEQFF. The CDR3 DNA follows: TGTGCCACCAGAGCGGGGAATGAGCAGTTCTTC.

This clonotype has more than one count but fewer than ten. This chain uses TRBV2 with TRBJ2-3; no definite D call. CDR1 SNHLY and CDR2 FYNNEI come from the germline V gene. The CDR3 covers 13 residues. V lost 7 bases and J 2 bases, leaving 10 bases between the germline ends. Here the CDR3 DNA reads TGTGCCAGCAACCGAGCGCACACAGATACGCAGTATTTT. Protein sequence: CASNRAHTDTQYF.

The gene calls are TRBV7-2 and TRBJ2-5; 10 nucleotides line up with TRBD2. The CDR3 extends over 19 amino acids. CDR1 and CDR2 from the germline V gene are SGHTA and FQGNSA. The V gene end was trimmed by 5 bases and the J gene end by 9 bases; junction bases not matched to a gene: 24. The CDR3 DNA reads as TGTGCCAGCAGCAGGCGGACGGGCCAAAGACTAGCGGGTTCGGGGGCCCAGTACTTC. As protein: CASSRRTGQRLAGSGAQYF.

The CDR3 nucleotides are TGCGCCAGTACGGTGGGGGGCAATGAGCAGTTCTTC. It specifies CASTVGGNEQFF. The V call is TRBV10-2, the J call TRBJ2-1; possible D gene TRBD2, 6 bases. The V gene's germline CDR1 is WSHSY and CDR2 SAAADI. V was cut by 9 bases and J by 6 bases, with 12 bases left in between. This CDR3 has 12 amino acids.

This chain uses TRBV7-9 with TRBJ1-1; D is unclear. The germline V gene encodes CDR1 SEHNR and CDR2 FQNEAQ (reference sequence). This CDR3 region has 14 residues. V shed 4 bases and J shed 1 base, with 10 bases lying between them. The CDR3 sequence: CASSSGGWNTEAFF. As DNA, the CDR3 is TGTGCCAGCAGCTCAGGAGGATGGAACACTGAAGCTTTCTTT.

This clonotype has a handful of counts. The chain joins TRBV3-1 to TRBJ1-6, with D uncertain. The V gene's germline CDR1 is LGHDT and CDR2 YNNKEL (reference sequence). The CDR3 is made up of 14 amino acids. V lost 4 bases and J 4 bases, leaving 8 bases between the germline ends. The CDR3 sequence: CASSPGLYNSPLHF. Here the CDR3 DNA reads TGTGCCAGCAGCCCCGGGCTTTATAATTCACCCCTCCACTTT.

This sequence joins TRBV19 and TRBJ2-1; no definite D call. The CDR3 covers 12 residues. V was pared by 5 bases and J by 9 bases, with 11 bases between. CDR1 LNHDA and CDR2 SQIVND come from the germline V gene (reference sequence). Written as DNA, the CDR3 is TGTGCCAGTAGTGTTCAATTGGGTGAGCAGTTCTTC. Protein: CASSVQLGEQFF.

V and J are TRBV5-1 and TRBJ2-3, with 7 bases lining up with TRBD2. CDR3 length: 13 residues. Germline-derived CDR1 and CDR2 are SGHRS and YFSETQ. Unmatched junction bases numbered 0, after V lost 0 bases and J lost 5 bases. CDR3 bases: TGCGCCAGCAGCTTGGTAGCGGGAGATACGCAGTATTTT. As protein: CASSLVAGDTQYF.